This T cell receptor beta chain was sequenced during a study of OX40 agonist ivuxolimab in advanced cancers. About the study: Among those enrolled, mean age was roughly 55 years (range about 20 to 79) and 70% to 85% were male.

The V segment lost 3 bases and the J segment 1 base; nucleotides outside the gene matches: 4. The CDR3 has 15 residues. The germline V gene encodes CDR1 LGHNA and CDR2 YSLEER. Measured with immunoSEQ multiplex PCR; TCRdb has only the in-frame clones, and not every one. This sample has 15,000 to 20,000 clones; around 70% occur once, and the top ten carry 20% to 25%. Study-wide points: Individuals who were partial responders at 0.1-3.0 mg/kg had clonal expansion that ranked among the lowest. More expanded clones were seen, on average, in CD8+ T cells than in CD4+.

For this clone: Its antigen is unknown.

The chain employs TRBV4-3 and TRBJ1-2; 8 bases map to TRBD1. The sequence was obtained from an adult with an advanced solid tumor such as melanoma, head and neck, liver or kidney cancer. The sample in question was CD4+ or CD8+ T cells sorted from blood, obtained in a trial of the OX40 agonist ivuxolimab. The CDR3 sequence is CASSQGTGDNYGYTF. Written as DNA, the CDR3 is TGCGCCAGCAGCCAGGGGACAGGAGATAACTATGGCTACACCTTC.